The 22 T cell receptor beta chains below were found in one sample sequenced in a study of human T cells and chemical hapten exposure. Time point meaning: pre-sensitization, week 0. Treatment here: therapeutic diphenylcyclopropenone sensitization with weekly scalp DPC. One entry per CDR3 protein, called by TCRdb with MiXCR from the RACE reads. The sample shows 120,000 or so distinct CDR3 sequences, roughly 13% of them seen only once. The sequences come from whole blood, collected in connection with sensitization to the hapten diphenylcyclopropenone (DPC). These receptors were obtained from a woman aged 18-29 years with alopecia areata. Some clones in this sample may be carry-over from other donors' samples.

V gene TRBV24-1 combines with J gene TRBJ2-1; no firm D call. Trimming stripped 0 bases from V and 9 bases from J, with 2 bases between. CDR3 length equals 11 residues. CDR1 is KGHDR and CDR2 is SFDVKD in the germline V gene. For the CDR3, the DNA is TGTGCCACCAGTGATTTGGGTGAGCAGTTCTTC. Translating it yields CATSDLGEQFF.

V gene TRBV5-1 combines with J gene TRBJ2-7, with D possibly being TRBD1 or TRBD2 (5 bases each). The germline V gene has CDR1 SGHRS and CDR2 YFSETQ. The V end lost 0 bases, the J end lost 2 bases, and 9 bases lay between the germline ends. This CDR3 spans 14 amino acids. The CDR3 protein is CASSLAGRTYEQYF. In DNA, the CDR3 is TGCGCCAGCAGCTTGGCGGGACGGACCTACGAGCAGTACTTC.

There are many counts of this clonotype. The chain links TRBV18 to TRBJ1-6, with D maybe TRBD1 (5 bases). This CDR3 is 14 amino acids long. Germline-derived CDR1 and CDR2 are KGHSH and LQKENI. V was cut by 0 bases and J by 13 bases, with 13 bases left in between. In DNA form, the CDR3 reads TGTGCCAGCTCACCACCCGGGACTTTTGCTCCCCTCCACTTT. Protein sequence: CASSPPGTFAPLHF. Supplemented by reference TRBV18 and TRBJ1-6, the full variable domain reads NAGVMQNPRHLVRRRGQEARLRCSPMKGHSHVYWYRQLPEEGLKFMVYLQKENIIDESGMPKERFSAEFPKEGPSILRIQQVVRGDSAAYFCASSPPGTFAPLHFGNGTRLTVT.

V is TRBV10-1 and J is TRBJ1-6; 8 bases are a match to TRBD1. From germline, CDR1 is WNHNN and CDR2 SYGVQD (reference sequence). Losses at the gene ends were 7 bases for V and 8 bases for J; bases not matched to a gene: 28. This CDR3 has 21 amino acids. The CDR3 loop is CASTDREVYSMAYAQHSPLHF. The CDR3, as DNA: TGCGCCAGCACGGACAGGGAGGTGTATTCAATGGCCTACGCACAACATTCACCCCTCCACTTT.

The V gene is TRBV7-8, the J gene TRBJ1-5; no firm D call. Trimming removed 5 bases from V and 2 bases from J, with 13 bases in between. Germline CDR1 is SGHVS and CDR2 is FQNEAQ. The CDR3 has 15 residues. The chain's CDR3 is CASSPFALGNQPQHF. CDR3 DNA sequence: TGTGCCAGCAGCCCCTTCGCCCTAGGCAATCAGCCCCAGCATTTT.

This chain joins TRBV29-1 and TRBJ2-7, with TRBD1 as a possible D gene (5 bases). The germline V gene encodes CDR1 SQVTM and CDR2 ANQGSEA. Trimming removed 1 base from V and 0 bases from J, with 22 bases in between. The CDR3 sequence is 18 residues long. The CDR3 here is CSVEGPGNPSYDSYEQYF. The CDR3 nucleotides are TGCAGCGTTGAAGGGCCAGGGAACCCCTCCTACGACTCCTACGAGCAGTACTTC.

The gene calls are TRBV20-1 and TRBJ1-1; D uncertain. Germline CDR1 and CDR2: DFQATT and SNEGSKA (reference sequence). Between the trimmed V and J ends, which lost 0 bases and 0 bases, there was a span of 14 bases. The CDR3 consists of 16 residues. The CDR3 coding sequence is TGCAGTGCTAGAGATCTTTGGGTTGAGATGAACACTGAAGCTTTCTTT. Its translation: CSARDLWVEMNTEAFF.

The chain couples TRBV9 to TRBJ2-2; D is uncertain. Germline V CDR1 and CDR2: SGDLS, YYNGEE. Trimming took off 0 bases at V and 3 bases at J, with 0 bases between the two ends. The CDR3 runs 12 residues. Written as DNA, the CDR3 is TGTGCCAGCAGCGTAGACACCGGGGAGCTGTTTTTT. Its translation: CASSVDTGELFF. The entire variable domain, with the rest obtained from reference TRBV9 and TRBJ2-2, is as follows: DSGVTQTPKHLITATGQRVTLRCSPRSGDLSVYWYQQSLDQGLQFLIQYYNGEERAKGNILERFSAQQFPDLHSELNLSSLELGDSALYFCASSVDTGELFFGEGSRLTVL.

This clonotype was found a few times. This chain connects TRBV6-5 to TRBJ1-1; TRBD1 might be the D (6 bases). CDR1 and CDR2 from the germline V gene are MNHEY and SVGAGI. The V gene lost 2 bases and the J gene lost 0 bases, with 10 bases spanning the gap. The CDR3 length is 15 residues. The DNA of the CDR3 is TGTGCCAGCAGTTACGCGGGGGCCCTGAACACTGAAGCTTTCTTT. It encodes CASSYAGALNTEAFF.

This clonotype has only a few counts. V is TRBV20-1 and J is TRBJ2-1; no clear D gene. The CDR3 length is 14 residues. Germline-derived CDR1 and CDR2 are DFQATT and SNEGSKA (reference sequence). Trimming pared 6 bases from V and 3 bases from J, leaving 15 bases between. The CDR3 sequence is CSAPSGRDYNEQFF. The CDR3 DNA reads as TGCAGTGCGCCCTCAGGACGAGACTACAATGAGCAGTTCTTC.

The rearrangement joins TRBV4-2 to TRBJ1-1, with D possibly matching TRBD1 (6 bases). The CDR3 is 15 amino acids. V was pared by 1 base and J by 1 base, with 10 bases between. The germline gives CDR1 LGHNA, CDR2 YNFKEQ. The CDR3 DNA reads as TGTGCCAGCAGCCAAGCAGGACAGCCGAACACTGAAGCTTTCTTT. This sequence encodes CASSQAGQPNTEAFF.

The rearrangement uses TRBV6-1 and TRBJ1-1, with D unresolved. The CDR3 totals 12 residues. V gave up 3 bases and J gave up 5 bases, with 7 bases separating them. The germline V gene has CDR1 MNHNS and CDR2 SASEGT. CDR3 nucleotide sequence: TGTGCCAGCAGTGACCGGGGTACTGAAGCTTTCTTT. This codes for CASSDRGTEAFF.

In this sample, this clonotype turned up a few times. The chain has TRBV5-1 and TRBJ1-1; D is unclear. CDR1 SGHRS and CDR2 YFSETQ come from the germline V gene. There are 15 residues in the CDR3. V lost 3 bases and J lost 3, with 15 bases in between. Here the CDR3 DNA reads TGCGCCAGCAGCTCTCAAGGACGTCTGGACACTGAAGCTTTCTTT. Its translation: CASSSQGRLDTEAFF.

This clonotype has more than one count but fewer than ten. The V gene is TRBV14, the J gene TRBJ1-4; D is possibly TRBD1 (6 bases). V lost 3 bases and J lost 6, with 11 bases in between. Germline V lookup: CDR1 SGHDN, CDR2 FVKESK. CDR3 length: 14 residues. CDR3 loop: CASSQNTGHEKLFF. CDR3 coding DNA: TGTGCCAGCAGCCAGAATACAGGGCATGAAAAACTGTTTTTT.

This clonotype was found a few times. The chain carries TRBV6-5 and TRBJ1-1; D is unresolved. The CDR3 extends over 15 amino acids. V was clipped by 6 bases and J by 8 bases, with 22 bases between them. CDR1 is MNHEY, CDR2 SVGAGI, per germline. The CDR3 nucleotides are TGTGCCAGCAGCCCAGCGACCGAACTTGGAGAGGAAGCTTTCTTT. As protein: CASSPATELGEEAFF.

The table lists this clonotype with many counts. The chain joins TRBV3-1 to TRBJ1-2, with D maybe TRBD1 (5 bases). Trimming cost V 0 bases and J 7 bases, with 15 bases left between them. The germline gives CDR1 LGHDT, CDR2 YNNKEL (reference sequence). The CDR3 length is 15 residues. CDR3 residues: CASSQEWGGLGGYTF. Written as DNA, the CDR3 is TGTGCCAGCAGCCAAGAATGGGGCGGGTTAGGTGGCTACACCTTC.

This clonotype has just a few counts. The chain recombines TRBV10-3 with TRBJ2-6; the D is unclear. V shed 2 bases and J shed 1 base, with 6 bases lying between them. This CDR3 is built from 15 residues. Germline CDR1 ENHRY, CDR2 SYGVKD. CDR3 in DNA: TGTGCCATCAGTGAGATCGGGTCTGGGGCCAACGTCCTGACTTTC. This sequence encodes CAISEIGSGANVLTF.

This clonotype was seen repeatedly, ten times or more. The chain carries TRBV7-8 and TRBJ1-5, with D hard to call. Germline-derived CDR1 and CDR2 are SGHVS and FQNEAQ. V gave up 0 bases and J gave up 1 base, with 7 bases separating them. The CDR3 spans 15 residues. In DNA form, the CDR3 reads TGTGCCAGCAGCTTAGCGGGCTGGAGCAATCAGCCCCAGCATTTT. Protein: CASSLAGWSNQPQHF.

V and J are TRBV10-3 and TRBJ2-7; D not certain. Trimming removed 3 bases at V and 3 bases at J, with 3 bases between. Germline V gives CDR1 ENHRY, CDR2 SYGVKD. The CDR3 runs 11 residues. This CDR3 reads CAISDIYEQYF. In DNA form, the CDR3 reads TGTGCCATCAGTGACATCTACGAGCAGTACTTC.

This chain joins TRBV18 and TRBJ1-5; D gene uncertain. The CDR3 covers 15 residues. Germline values: CDR1 KGHSH, CDR2 LQKENI. Trimming removed 1 base from V and 6 bases from J, with 13 bases in between. The CDR3 DNA sequence: TGTGCCAGCTCACCACTGCAAGGGATGGGTCAGCCCCAGCATTTT. Residues: CASSPLQGMGQPQHF.

The chain carries TRBV11-3 and TRBJ2-3; possible D gene TRBD1, 6 bases. Trimming took 3 bases from V and 0 from J, leaving 10 bases between them. Germline V gene sequence: CDR1 SGHNT, CDR2 YENEEA. The CDR3 sequence is 15 residues long. The CDR3 reads CASSLGASSTDTQYF. CDR3 DNA: TGTGCCAGCAGCTTGGGGGCTTCTAGCACAGATACGCAGTATTTT. The full variable domain, with the rest looked up from reference TRBV11-3 and TRBJ2-3, is EAGVVQSPRYKIIEKKQPVAFWCNPISGHNTLYWYLQNLGQGPELLIRYENEEAVDDSQLPKDRFSAERLKGVDSTLKIQPAELGDSAVYLCASSLGASSTDTQYFGPGTRLTVL.

On this clonotype: The final CDR3 position lacks the conserved phenylalanine or tryptophan, pointing to a likely read error. The CDR3 DNA reads TGTGCCAGCAGTGAAGCAAGGTTACTATCCGGGGAGCTGTTTTTA. Residues: CASSEARLLSGELFL. The chain joins TRBV6-1 to TRBJ2-2; D is unclear. Trimming pared 0 bases from V and 6 bases from J, leaving 11 bases between. Germline CDR1 reads MNHNS; CDR2 reads SASEGT. CDR3 length equals 15 residues.